This record covers a single T cell receptor beta chain. Looked up from germline, CDR1 is SGHNT and CDR2 is YYREEE (reference sequence). CDR3 length: 16 amino acids. The V end was cut by 0 bases, the J end by 2 bases, with 14 bases between. This specimen comes from a study of cytomegalovirus exposure and HLA in healthy donors. It was with 60 Vbeta and 13 Jbeta primers that the PCR ran. TCRdb's copy holds only in-frame clones and misses some; the assay was immunoSEQ multiplex PCR. Altogether about 140,000 clones are present, approximately 70% being singletons, with the ten largest covering around 6.3%. The chain has TRBV5-4 and TRBJ1-1, with D uncertain. The TCR comes from a woman in her fifties or sixties in good health and CMV-seronegative. The specimen was PBMCs. The CDR3 coding sequence is TGTGCCAGCAGCTTGGATCCGGGGAGGTTCAACACTGAAGCTTTCTTT. Protein product: CASSLDPGRFNTEAFF.